The 20 T cell receptor beta chains below were found in one sample sequenced in a study of T cell responses to AZD1222 COVID-19 vaccine. Clones were read by immunoSEQ multiplex PCR, and TCRdb kept only the in-frame ones, dropping some. Of fewer than 150,000 clones listed, approximately 89% were seen once; the top ten hold less than 6%. The source was peripheral blood, collected on day 0 of AZD1222 vaccination. These receptors all come from an adult in good health.

The chain carries TRBV7-8 and TRBJ2-2; D possibly corresponds to TRBD2 (5 bases). Trimming took off 5 bases at V and 4 bases at J, with 11 bases between the two ends. The CDR3 extends over 14 amino acids. Germline V lookup: CDR1 SGHVS, CDR2 FQNEAQ. This CDR3 reads CASSTGLATGELFF. CDR3 nucleotide sequence: TGTGCCAGCAGCACCGGACTGGCCACCGGGGAGCTGTTTTTT. The complete variable domain, with remaining parts taken from reference TRBV7-8 and TRBJ2-2, reads GAGVSQSPRYKVAKRGQDVALRCDPISGHVSLFWYQQALGQGPEFLTYFQNEAQLDKSGLPSDRFFAERPEGSVSTLKIQRTQQEDSAVYLCASSTGLATGELFFGEGSRLTVL.

This clone appeared once. The chain is built from TRBV19 and TRBJ2-1; D is unresolved. V was pared by 3 bases and J by 6 bases, with 9 bases between. The CDR3 loop spans 13 amino acids. Germline V gene sequence: CDR1 LNHDA, CDR2 SQIVND (reference sequence). The CDR3 DNA follows: TGTGCCAGTAGTATTGCTACGAGCAATGAGCAGTTCTTC. Residues: CASSIATSNEQFF.

The genes are TRBV6-2 or TRBV6-3 and TRBJ1-1; maybe TRBD1 (5 bases). CDR3 length: 12 amino acids. V shed 2 bases and J shed 8 bases, with 9 bases lying between them. CDR1 MNHEY and CDR2 SVGEGT come from the germline V gene. The CDR3 DNA is TGTGCCAGCAGTTACGAGGGACGGGAAGCTTTCTTT. Translated: CASSYEGREAFF.

This clone came up once. The V gene is TRBV7-9, the J gene TRBJ2-5; D is unresolved. Trimming took 10 bases from V and 2 from J, leaving 14 bases between them. This CDR3 comprises 13 residues. Germline values: CDR1 SEHNR, CDR2 FQNEAQ (reference sequence). The CDR3, as DNA: TGTGCCACCCTGCCGGCAGGTCAAGAGACCCAGTACTTC. The encoded protein is CATLPAGQETQYF.

As regards this clone: In the same sample, other DNA sequences code for this CDR3. The chain has TRBV19 and TRBJ1-5; maybe TRBD1 (5 bases). The CDR3 has 13 amino acids. Germline loops: CDR1 LNHDA, CDR2 SQIVND (reference sequence). V lost 3 bases and J 4 bases, leaving 7 bases between the germline ends. CDR3 sequence reads: CASSIRENQPQHF. CDR3 DNA: TGTGCCAGTAGTATCAGGGAGAATCAGCCCCAGCATTTT.

This rearrangement joins TRBV28 to TRBJ1-2; TRBD1 matches 9 bases. J was trimmed by 4 bases and V by 3 bases; bases with no gene match: 9. From germline, CDR1 is MDHEN and CDR2 SYDVKM. CDR3 size: 16 residues. The CDR3 DNA follows: TGTGCCAGCAGTTTTTCCGGGACAGGGATTTTCTATGGCTACACCTTC. Translating it yields CASSFSGTGIFYGYTF.

The chain recombines TRBV6-2 or TRBV6-3 with TRBJ2-3; 12 nucleotides agree with TRBD2. Germline CDR1 and CDR2: MNHEY and SVGEGT. The ends lost 6 bases at V and 0 bases at J; junction bases unmatched: 10. CDR3 length: 18 amino acids. This CDR3 reads CASSFPSGGVSSTDTQYF. CDR3 DNA: TGTGCCAGCAGCTTTCCTAGCGGGGGGGTTTCTAGCACAGATACGCAGTATTTT.

This clone was recorded a few times. The chain links TRBV5-6 to TRBJ1-1; D ambiguous. The CDR3 extends over 14 amino acids. Germline CDR1 reads SGHDT; CDR2 reads YYEEEE. Trimming left V 0 bases short and J 0 bases short, with 6 bases between. CDR3 in DNA: TGTGCCAGCAGCTTGGTCAGTTTGAACACTGAAGCTTTCTTT. Residues: CASSLVSLNTEAFF.

This clone was seen only a few times. The CDR3 coding sequence is TGTGCCAGCAGCTCTTACCGACGGGGGGTAAATCAGCCCCAGCATTTT. It encodes CASSSYRRGVNQPQHF. The chain employs TRBV7-3 and TRBJ1-5; D might be TRBD1 (5 bases). The CDR3 consists of 16 residues. Trimming removed 4 bases at V and 4 bases at J, with 17 bases between. Germline CDR1 SGHTA, CDR2 FQGTGA.

The chain employs TRBV2 and TRBJ1-1; TRBD1 might be the D (5 bases). Trimming took 8 bases from V and 5 from J, leaving 9 bases between them. Germline V lookup: CDR1 SNHLY, CDR2 FYNNEI. The CDR3 has 11 residues. The CDR3 is CASGRTTEAFF. DNA for the CDR3: TGTGCCAGCGGCAGGACAACTGAAGCTTTCTTT.

The V call is TRBV7-9, the J call TRBJ1-1; D not resolved. V was shortened by 4 bases and J by 8 bases, with 11 bases between the two germline ends. Germline V gene lookup returns CDR1 SEHNR and CDR2 FQNEAQ (reference sequence). This CDR3 has 12 amino acids. CDR3 nucleotides: TGTGCCAGCAGCTCCCAGTTTGGAGAAGCTTTCTTT. Its protein product is CASSSQFGEAFF.

The V gene is TRBV12-5, the J gene TRBJ1-2, with D maybe TRBD1 (5 bases). Germline CDR1 LGHNT, CDR2 FRNRAP. V lost 6 bases and J lost 5, with 22 bases in between. The CDR3 sequence is 16 residues long. This CDR3 reads CASGDRQNAVVYGYTF. As DNA, the CDR3 is TGTGCTAGTGGCGATCGACAGAACGCCGTTGTGTATGGCTACACCTTC.

The chain links TRBV19 to TRBJ1-2; D uncertain. Germline V gene lookup returns CDR1 LNHDA and CDR2 SQIVND (reference sequence). Trimming removed 9 bases from V and 2 bases from J, with 19 bases in between. This CDR3 has 15 amino acids. CDR3 in DNA: TGTGCCAGCGAAGGTTGGGAACCCTCCAACTATGGCTACACCTTC. Protein: CASEGWEPSNYGYTF.

The rearrangement links TRBV5-5 to TRBJ2-7, with D possibly being TRBD1 (6 bases). CDR3 length equals 14 residues. CDR1 and CDR2 from the germline V gene are SGHKS and YYEKEE (reference sequence). V lost 8 bases to trimming and J lost 0 bases, with 15 bases between them. The chain's CDR3 is CASLPGHNSYEQYF. DNA for the CDR3: TGTGCCAGTTTACCGGGACACAACTCCTACGAGCAGTACTTC.

The rearrangement joins TRBV18 to TRBJ1-1, with D tentatively TRBD1 (5 bases). Looked up from germline, CDR1 is KGHSH and CDR2 is LQKENI. The CDR3 length is 16 residues. Trimming removed 1 base from V and 2 bases from J, with 14 bases in between. As DNA, the CDR3 is TGTGCCAGCTCACCACGGGGGGTGGGGACCAACACTGAAGCTTTCTTT. Amino acids: CASSPRGVGTNTEAFF.

The chain recombines TRBV5-1 with TRBJ2-7, with 10 bases that match TRBD1. CDR1 SGHRS and CDR2 YFSETQ come from the germline V gene. The CDR3 is 15 residues long. Germline trimming cut 0 bases from V and 3 bases from J; bases unmatched to any gene: 3. CDR3 in DNA: TGCGCCAGCAGCTTGGCCGGGACAGGGGTCTACGAGCAGTACTTC. Translated: CASSLAGTGVYEQYF.

The rearrangement uses TRBV10-3 and TRBJ1-4; maybe TRBD1 (5 bases). V lost 3 bases and J 5 bases, leaving 7 bases between the germline ends. Germline V gene sequence: CDR1 ENHRY, CDR2 SYGVKD. CDR3 size: 13 residues. In DNA form, the CDR3 reads TGTGCCATCAGTGATGGGGGAAATGAAAAACTGTTTTTT. Amino acid sequence: CAISDGGNEKLFF.

The chain recombines TRBV7-9 with TRBJ1-5; D is unresolved. The germline gives CDR1 SEHNR, CDR2 FQNEAQ (reference sequence). V was shortened by 2 bases and J by 4 bases, with 6 bases between the two germline ends. The CDR3 loop spans 13 amino acids. The chain's CDR3 is CASSLTGNQPQHF. CDR3 sequence (DNA): TGTGCCAGCAGCTTAACCGGGAATCAGCCCCAGCATTTT.

The chain uses TRBV12-3 or TRBV12-4 and TRBJ1-5; D is ambiguous. Trimming removed 8 bases at V and 0 bases at J, with 5 bases between. The CDR3 is 12 amino acids. CDR3 bases: TGTGCCAGCCGCTATAGCAATCAGCCCCAGCATTTT. Translating it yields CASRYSNQPQHF.

The V and J genes are TRBV19 and TRBJ1-1; D remains ambiguous. This CDR3 is built from 13 residues. Germline values: CDR1 LNHDA, CDR2 SQIVND (reference sequence). The V end lost 2 bases, the J end lost 1 base, and 5 bases lay between the germline ends. In DNA form, the CDR3 reads TGTGCCAGTAGTATAAGAGGGAACACTGAAGCTTTCTTT. This codes for CASSIRGNTEAFF.